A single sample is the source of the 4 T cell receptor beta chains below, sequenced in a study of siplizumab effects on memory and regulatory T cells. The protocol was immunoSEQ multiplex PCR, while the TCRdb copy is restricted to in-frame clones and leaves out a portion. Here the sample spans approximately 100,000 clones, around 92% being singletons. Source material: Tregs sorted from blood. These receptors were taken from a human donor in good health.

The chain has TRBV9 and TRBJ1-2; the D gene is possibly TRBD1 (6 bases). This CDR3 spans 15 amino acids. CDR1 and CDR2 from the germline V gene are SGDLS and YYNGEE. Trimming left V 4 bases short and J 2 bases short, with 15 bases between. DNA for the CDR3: TGTGCCAGCAGCCCGGGGGCAGGGACAAACTATGGCTACACCTTC. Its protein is CASSPGAGTNYGYTF.

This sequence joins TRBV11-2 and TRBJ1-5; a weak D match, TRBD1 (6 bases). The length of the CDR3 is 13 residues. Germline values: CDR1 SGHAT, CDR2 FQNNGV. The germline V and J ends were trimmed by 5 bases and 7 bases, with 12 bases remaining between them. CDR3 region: CASSIHREQPQHF. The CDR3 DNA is TGTGCCAGCAGCATCCACAGGGAACAGCCCCAGCATTTT. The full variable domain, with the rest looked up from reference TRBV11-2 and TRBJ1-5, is EAGVAQSPRYKIIEKRQSVAFWCNPISGHATLYWYQQILGQGPKLLIQFQNNGVVDDSQLPKDRFSAERLKGVDSTLKIQPAKLEDSAVYLCASSIHREQPQHFGDGTRLSIL.

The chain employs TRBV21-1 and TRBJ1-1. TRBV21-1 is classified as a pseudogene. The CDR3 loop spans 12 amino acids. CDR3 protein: CASSTRGTEAFF. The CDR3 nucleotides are TGTGCCAGCAGCACGCGGGGCACTGAAGCTTTCTTT.

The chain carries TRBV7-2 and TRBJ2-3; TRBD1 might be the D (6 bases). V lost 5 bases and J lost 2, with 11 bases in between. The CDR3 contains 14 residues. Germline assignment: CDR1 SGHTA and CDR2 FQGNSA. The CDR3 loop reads CASSPGAATDTQYF. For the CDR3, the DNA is TGTGCCAGCAGCCCAGGGGCCGCCACAGATACGCAGTATTTT.